The 18 T cell receptor beta chains below were found in one sample sequenced in a study of PD-1 blockade in classical Hodgkin lymphoma. TCRdb's table, derived via immunoSEQ multiplex PCR, lists solely in-frame clones and lacks some. The data show 18,000 or so clones, approximately 70% seen once. Time point reported: cycle 4 day 1 (C4D1), after 5 to 7 weeks of nivolumab. Relapses following autologous stem cell transplantation were seen in all patients, with brentuximab vedotin exposure varying. By magnetic negative selection, CD4+ T cells were purified from thawed PBMCs. The sample was CD4+ T cells from blood, taken before the fourth cycle of nivolumab. The receptors here all came from a human donor with classical Hodgkin lymphoma.

The genes are TRBV13 and TRBJ2-7; 12 positions agree with TRBD1. This CDR3 has 14 residues. The V segment lost 5 bases and the J segment 4 bases; nucleotides outside the gene matches: 3. Germline-derived CDR1 and CDR2 are PRHDT and FYEKMQ (reference sequence). The CDR3 DNA reads TGTGCCAGCAGCCGGGACAGGGGGCCGTACGAGCAGTACTTC. This codes for CASSRDRGPYEQYF.

This rearrangement joins TRBV5-1 to TRBJ2-7; D tentatively reads TRBD1 or TRBD2 (6 bases each). The CDR3 consists of 14 residues. Germline-derived CDR1 and CDR2 are SGHRS and YFSETQ. Trimming took off 3 bases at V and 4 bases at J, with 14 bases between the two ends. The CDR3 loop is CASSSDGGGYEQYF. Written as DNA, the CDR3 is TGCGCCAGCAGCTCCGACGGGGGCGGATACGAGCAGTACTTC.

The chain uses TRBV2 and TRBJ1-1, with D possibly matching TRBD1 (5 bases). Germline V CDR1 and CDR2: SNHLY, FYNNEI. The CDR3 contains 14 residues. V was shortened by 4 bases and J by 2 bases, with 11 bases between the two germline ends. Here the CDR3 reads CASSVGPANTEAFF. The CDR3 DNA sequence: TGTGCCAGCAGTGTGGGGCCCGCAAACACTGAAGCTTTCTTT.

The chain carries TRBV7-9 and TRBJ1-1, with D possibly being TRBD1 (6 bases). Trimming pared 1 base from V and 1 base from J, leaving 16 bases between. Germline V lookup: CDR1 SEHNR, CDR2 FQNEAQ (reference sequence). The CDR3 spans 17 residues. The CDR3 here is CASSLGMDSRRNTEAFF. CDR3 nucleotide sequence: TGTGCCAGCAGCTTAGGGATGGACAGCCGGCGGAACACTGAAGCTTTCTTT.

The chain is built from TRBV5-6 and TRBJ1-5; no clear D. The CDR3 runs 17 residues. Germline CDR1 SGHDT, CDR2 YYEEEE. Trimming stripped 2 bases from V and 5 bases from J, with 20 bases between. The DNA of the CDR3 is TGTGCCAGCAGCTTCCGGCGATCTCTTCGCCTAGATCAGCCCCAGCATTTT. Protein product: CASSFRRSLRLDQPQHF.

The chain links TRBV7-2 to TRBJ2-7, with D maybe TRBD2 (6 bases). Germline V gene sequence: CDR1 SGHTA, CDR2 FQGNSA. V lost 1 base and J lost 2, with 12 bases in between. CDR3 size: 15 residues. This CDR3 is CASSLGAGPTYEQYF. In DNA form, the CDR3 reads TGTGCCAGCAGCTTAGGGGCGGGACCTACCTACGAGCAGTACTTC.

This clone occurred a few times. The chain has TRBV5-1 and TRBJ2-7; D not resolved. CDR1 and CDR2 from the germline V gene are SGHRS and YFSETQ. The V end lost 6 bases, the J end lost 5 bases, and 15 bases lay between the germline ends. CDR3 length equals 13 residues. CDR3 DNA sequence: TGCGCCAGCAAAATCAGTGGGCTGGACGAGCAGTACTTC. Its protein product is CASKISGLDEQYF.

The V gene is TRBV9, the J gene TRBJ2-1; the D is unclear. V dropped 0 bases and J dropped 8 bases, with 12 bases sitting between them. Germline V gene data show CDR1 as SGDLS and CDR2 as YYNGEE. The CDR3 contains 14 residues. Here the CDR3 reads CASSVGPIADEQFF. The CDR3 DNA follows: TGTGCCAGCAGCGTAGGGCCCATTGCGGATGAGCAGTTCTTC.

The genes are TRBV11-2 and TRBJ2-7; TRBD2 is a possible D gene (6 bases). The germline V gene has CDR1 SGHAT and CDR2 FQNNGV. V was shortened by 5 bases and J by 5 bases, with 19 bases between the two germline ends. This CDR3 contains 15 residues. The CDR3 nucleotides read TGTGCCAGCAGCCCCAGGACTACCTTTAATGACGAGCAGTACTTC. It translates to CASSPRTTFNDEQYF.

This CDR3 reads CAISEQGVGNQPQHF. DNA of the CDR3: TGTGCCATCAGTGAACAGGGGGTGGGCAATCAGCCCCAGCATTTT. The chain recombines TRBV10-3 with TRBJ1-5; 8 bases are a match to TRBD1. The junction had 3 bases not matched to a gene; V was cut back by 3 bases and J by 2 bases. Germline V gives CDR1 ENHRY, CDR2 SYGVKD. The CDR3 sequence is 15 residues long.

V and J are TRBV7-9 and TRBJ1-5; 9 bases map to TRBD1. Germline CDR1 is SEHNR and CDR2 is FQNEAQ (reference sequence). This CDR3 has 14 residues. V lost 4 bases, J lost 4 bases, and 2 bases stayed unmatched. The CDR3 DNA is TGTGCCAGCAGCTCCGGGACAGGGAATCAGCCCCAGCATTTT. Protein sequence: CASSSGTGNQPQHF.

This chain uses TRBV6-5 with TRBJ1-1, with D unclear. Germline assignment: CDR1 MNHEY and CDR2 SVGAGI. The V gene lost 8 bases and the J gene lost 3 bases, with 13 bases spanning the gap. This CDR3 spans 13 amino acids. The CDR3 nucleotides are TGTGCCAGCGCTAACAACCGGTACACTGAAGCTTTCTTT. Residues: CASANNRYTEAFF.

The chain links TRBV6-1 to TRBJ2-5; 9 nucleotides align to TRBD2. The germline gives CDR1 MNHNS, CDR2 SASEGT. The CDR3 contains 15 residues. Germline trimming cut 7 bases from V and 5 bases from J; bases unmatched to any gene: 11. The CDR3 sequence: CASIPSGARSETQYF. The CDR3 DNA sequence: TGTGCCAGCATCCCTAGCGGGGCAAGAAGCGAGACCCAGTACTTC.

A few counts support this clone. J is TRBJ1-1 and V is TRBV25-1, with 9 positions matching TRBD1. CDR1 MGHDK and CDR2 SYGVNS come from the germline V gene. This CDR3 region has 14 residues. The ends lost 5 bases at V and 1 base at J; junction bases unmatched: 2. The CDR3 nucleotides are TGTGCCAGCAGTCCGGGACAGGGGAACACTGAAGCTTTCTTT. Translation: CASSPGQGNTEAFF. Drawing the rest from reference TRBV25-1 and TRBJ1-1, the complete variable domain is EADIYQTPRYLVIGTGKKITLECSQTMGHDKMYWYQQDPGMELHLIHYSYGVNSTEKGDLSSESTVSRIRTEHFPLTLESARPSHTSQYLCASSPGQGNTEAFFGQGTRLTVV.

There are a few counts of this clone. The chain employs TRBV28 and TRBJ2-5, with no clear D. Germline V lookup: CDR1 MDHEN, CDR2 SYDVKM. The CDR3 spans 16 residues. V was pared by 4 bases and J by 1 base, with 16 bases between. The chain's CDR3 is CASSSFISQFQETQYF. Here the CDR3 DNA reads TGTGCCAGCAGTTCGTTTATATCCCAGTTCCAAGAGACCCAGTACTTC.

Worth noting for this clone: This sample includes further DNA sequences coding for the same CDR3. V is TRBV30 and J is TRBJ1-3, with TRBD1 as a possible D gene (5 bases). Per germline, CDR1 GTSNPN and CDR2 SVGIG (reference sequence). Trimming took 3 bases from V and 2 from J, leaving 14 bases between them. CDR3 size: 15 residues. The CDR3 bases are TGTGCCTGGAGGCCCCAGGGCTTAGCTGGAAACACCATATATTTT. It translates to CAWRPQGLAGNTIYF.

The chain recombines TRBV9 with TRBJ1-4, with D unresolved. The CDR3 sequence is 15 residues long. Germline CDR1 reads SGDLS; CDR2 reads YYNGEE. Trimming pared 0 bases from V and 3 bases from J, leaving 9 bases between. CDR3 sequence reads: CASSVGVQSNEKLFF. The DNA for the CDR3 is TGTGCCAGCAGCGTAGGTGTCCAGTCTAATGAAAAACTGTTTTTT.

This clone occurred a few times. J is TRBJ2-1 and V is TRBV5-1; D possibly corresponds to TRBD1 (5 bases). The CDR3 has 15 amino acids. The V gene's germline CDR1 is SGHRS and CDR2 YFSETQ. V lost 0 bases to trimming and J lost 6 bases, with 13 bases between them. The CDR3 bases are TGCGCCAGCAGCTTGGAAGCCAGGGCTTCCAATGAGCAGTTCTTC. Translated: CASSLEARASNEQFF.